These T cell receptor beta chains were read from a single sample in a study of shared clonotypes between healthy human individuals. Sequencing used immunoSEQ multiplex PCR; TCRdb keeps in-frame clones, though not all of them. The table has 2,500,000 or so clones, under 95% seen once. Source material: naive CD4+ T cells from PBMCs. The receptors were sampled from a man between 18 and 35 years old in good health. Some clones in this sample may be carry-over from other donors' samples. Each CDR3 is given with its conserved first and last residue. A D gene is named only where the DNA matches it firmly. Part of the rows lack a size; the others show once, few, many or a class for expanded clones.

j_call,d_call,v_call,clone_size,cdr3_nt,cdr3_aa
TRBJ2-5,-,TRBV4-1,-,TGCGCCAGCAGCCAAGGGAGCGGGTTGGGCCAAGAGACCCAGTACTTC,CASSQGSGLGQETQYF
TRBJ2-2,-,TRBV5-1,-,TGCGCCAGCAGCCCAGGGTCTCTACCTACCGGGGAGCTGTTTTTT,CASSPGSLPTGELFF
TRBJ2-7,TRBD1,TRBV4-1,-,TGCGCCAGCAGCCCAGCCGAGACAGGGAACCACGAGCAGTACTTC,CASSPAETGNHEQYF
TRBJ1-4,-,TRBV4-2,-,TGTGCCAGCAGCCAAGATCCTGACGTAATCCGGGGTAATGAAAAACTGTTTTTT,CASSQDPDVIRGNEKLFF
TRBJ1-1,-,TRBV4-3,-,TGCGCCAGCAGCCACACAGACAGACAGAACACTGAAGCTTTCTTT,CASSHTDRQNTEAFF
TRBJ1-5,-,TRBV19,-,TGTGCCAGTAGTGGCCAGGGAGGCAATCAGCCCCAGCATTTT,CASSGQGGNQPQHF
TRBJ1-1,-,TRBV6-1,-,TGTGCCAGCAGTAGTACAGGGTCGGTCACTGAAGCTTTCTTT,CASSSTGSVTEAFF
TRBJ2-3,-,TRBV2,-,TGTGCCAGCAGTGAGGACTTGGGGGGCACAGATACGCAGTATTTT,CASSEDLGGTDTQYF
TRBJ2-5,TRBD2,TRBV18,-,TGTGCCAGCTCACTCGTCGGGGAGGGTGAGACCCAGTACTTC,CASSLVGEGETQYF
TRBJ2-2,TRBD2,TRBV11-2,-,TGTGCCAGCAGCCTCCTCCCCCCTCGGACTAGCGGGAGGGCCGGGGAGCTGTTTTTT,CASSLLPPRTSGRAGELFF
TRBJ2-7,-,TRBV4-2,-,TGTGCCAGCAGCGCCGCGGGCCCCTACGAGCAGTACTTC,CASSAAGPYEQYF
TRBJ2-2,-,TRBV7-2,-,TGTGCCAGCAGCTCCGATTGGGCCGGGGAGCTGTTTTTT,CASSSDWAGELFF
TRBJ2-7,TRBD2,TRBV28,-,TGTGCCAGCAGCAGATTTGGACTAGCGGGAGGGCCGATTGGCGAGCAGTACTTC,CASSRFGLAGGPIGEQYF
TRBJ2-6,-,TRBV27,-,TGTGCCAGCAGTTCCCAGGGCTCTGGGGCCAACGTCCTGACTTTC,CASSSQGSGANVLTF
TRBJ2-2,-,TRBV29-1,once,TGCACCGTGCGGGGGCAGGCCGGCGGGGAGCTGTTTTTT,CTVRGQAGGELFF
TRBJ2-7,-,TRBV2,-,TGTGCCACAGCAGGGGAGCCCTACGAGCAGTACTTC,CATAGEPYEQYF
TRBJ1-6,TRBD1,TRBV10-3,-,TGTGCCATCAGTGAGTCCGGGGGGACAGGGAATAATTCACCCCTCCACTTT,CAISESGGTGNNSPLHF
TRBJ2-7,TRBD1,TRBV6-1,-,TGTGCCAGCACTGACAGGGGGCATTCCTACGAGCAGTACTTC,CASTDRGHSYEQYF
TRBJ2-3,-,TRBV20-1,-,TGCAGCCCCCCGGCGGAAGATACGCAGTATTTT,CSPPAEDTQYF
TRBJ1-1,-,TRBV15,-,TGTGCCACCAGCAGAGGTCCCACTGAAGCTTTCTTT,CATSRGPTEAFF
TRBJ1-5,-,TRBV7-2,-,TGTGCCAGCAGCCTGAGAGTGGCCGACCTCAACCAGCATTTT,CASSLRVADLNQHF
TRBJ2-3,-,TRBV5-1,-,TGCGCCAGCAGCATTGGGGGTAGCGGTAGCACAGATACGCAGTATTTT,CASSIGGSGSTDTQYF
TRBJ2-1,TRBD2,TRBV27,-,TGTGCCAGCAGCCCCCGCCACCCGGGACTAGCGACCTCCTACAATGAGCAGTTCTTC,CASSPRHPGLATSYNEQFF
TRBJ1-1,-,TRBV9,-,TGTGCCAGCAGCTGGGGGAGGGGGAACACTGAAGCTTTCTTT,CASSWGRGNTEAFF
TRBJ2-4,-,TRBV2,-,TGTGCCAGCAGTTCTCTAGCCAAAAACATTCAGTACTTC,CASSSLAKNIQYF
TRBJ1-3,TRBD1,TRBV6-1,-,TGTGCCAGCAGTGCACAGGGGTCTGGAAACACCATATATTTT,CASSAQGSGNTIYF
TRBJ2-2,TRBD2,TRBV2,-,TGTGCCAGACCCCGTGGAGCGGGGGAGAACACCGGGGAGCTGTTTTTT,CARPRGAGENTGELFF
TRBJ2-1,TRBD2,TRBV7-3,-,TGTGCCAGCAGCTTAAAACCGGGACTAGCGGGAGGCTACAATGAGCAGTTCTTC,CASSLKPGLAGGYNEQFF
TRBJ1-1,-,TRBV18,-,TGTGCCAGCTCACCGGGATTAGACACTGAAGCTTTCTTT,CASSPGLDTEAFF
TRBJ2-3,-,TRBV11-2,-,TGTGCCAGCAGCTTAGACAGGCGAGATACGCAGTATTTT,CASSLDRRDTQYF
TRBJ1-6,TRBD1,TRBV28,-,TGTGCCAGCAGTTCCCGACAGGGTCTTTATAATTCACCCCTCCACTTT,CASSSRQGLYNSPLHF
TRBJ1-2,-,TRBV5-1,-,TGCGCCAGCAGCTACCCACAGGGTTCGGGCTACACCTTC,CASSYPQGSGYTF
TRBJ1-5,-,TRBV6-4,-,TGTGCCAGCAGCGGCATGACTGGCAATCAGCCCCAGCATTTT,CASSGMTGNQPQHF
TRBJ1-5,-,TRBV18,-,TGTGCCAGCTCACCGCGACAGACCCCAAGCAATCAGCCCCAGCATTTT,CASSPRQTPSNQPQHF
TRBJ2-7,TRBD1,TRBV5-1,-,TGCGCCAGCAGCGAGGGACAGCCTATTTCCTACGAGCAGTACTTC,CASSEGQPISYEQYF
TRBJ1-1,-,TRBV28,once,TGTGCCCTGTGCCCGACCATGAAGAACACTGAAGCTTTCTTT,CALCPTMKNTEAFF
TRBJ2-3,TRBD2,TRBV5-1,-,TGCGCCAGCAGCCCGGGGGGTCCCTCGGGTACGCAGTATTTT,CASSPGGPSGTQYF
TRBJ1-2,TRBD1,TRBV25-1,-,TGTGCCAGCAGTTCCGATTCACAGGGGGCGAAGGGCTACACCTTC,CASSSDSQGAKGYTF
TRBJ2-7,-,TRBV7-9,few,TGTGCCAGCAGCTCTCTCCGGGACGGCTACGAGCAGTACTTC,CASSSLRDGYEQYF
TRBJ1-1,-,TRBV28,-,TGTGCCAGCAGCGGTGGGGCAAGGGCTGAAGCTTTCTTT,CASSGGARAEAFF
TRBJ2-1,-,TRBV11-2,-,TGTGCCAGCAGCAGACCCAGGGCTAGCGCATATGGCGGTGAGCAGTTCTTC,CASSRPRASAYGGEQFF
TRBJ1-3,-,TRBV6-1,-,TGTGCCAGCAGTGAATCTAGGGCTGGAAACACCATATATTTT,CASSESRAGNTIYF
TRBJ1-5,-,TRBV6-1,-,TGTGCCAGCAGTGAATTCCAGGGACATCAGCCCCAGCATTTT,CASSEFQGHQPQHF
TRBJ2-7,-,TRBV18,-,TGTGCCAGCTCACCGATGGGACGGGAGACCTACGAGCAGTACTTC,CASSPMGRETYEQYF
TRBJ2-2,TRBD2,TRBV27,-,TGTGCCAGCAGTTTTAGCGGGAGACGCACCGGGGAGCTGTTTTTT,CASSFSGRRTGELFF
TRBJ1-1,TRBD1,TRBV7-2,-,TGTGCCAGCAGCTTATCGACAGGGGGCTACACTGAAGCTTTCTTT,CASSLSTGGYTEAFF
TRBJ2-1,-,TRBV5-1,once,TGCGCCAGCAGCTTGGTGGCGTTAAGCTCCTACAATGAGCAGTTCTTC,CASSLVALSSYNEQFF
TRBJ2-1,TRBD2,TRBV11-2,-,TGTGCCAGCAGCTTAGTGGCCGGGAGGGGCTACAATGAGCAGTTCTTC,CASSLVAGRGYNEQFF
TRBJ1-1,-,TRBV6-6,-,TGTGCCAGCAGTTATGGGGGCACTGAAGCTTTCTTT,CASSYGGTEAFF
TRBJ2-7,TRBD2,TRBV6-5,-,TGCGCCAGCAGTTACGGACGGGAGGGCCGCTACGAGCAGTACTTC,CASSYGREGRYEQYF
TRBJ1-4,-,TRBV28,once,TGTGCCAGCAGTCAACGCTTCCCTAATGAAAAACTGTTTTTT,CASSQRFPNEKLFF
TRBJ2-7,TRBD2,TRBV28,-,TGTGCCAGCAGCCCCCCCTTTGCGGGAGTTTTTCCAACGAGCGCGCACTTC,CASSPPFAGVFPTSAHF
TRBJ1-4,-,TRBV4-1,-,TGCGCCAGCAGCCAACCCATAGCTAATGAAAAACTGTTTTTT,CASSQPIANEKLFF
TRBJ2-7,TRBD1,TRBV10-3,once,TGTGCCACCAGGGACGGGACAGGACGACTATCCTACGAGCAGTACTTC,CATRDGTGRLSYEQYF
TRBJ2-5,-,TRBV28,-,TGTGCCAGCAGTCCCCGCAACCCCCAAAAGTTTGTTGGGGAGACCCAGTACTTC,CASSPRNPQKFVGETQYF
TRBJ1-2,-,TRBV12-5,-,TGTGCTAGTACGAGCCGGTCGGGGAGCTATGGCTACACCTTC,CASTSRSGSYGYTF